One TCR beta chain is described in this entry. No antigen is known for it. The sample is drawn from a study of identifying expanded T cells in peripheral blood. Study outcomes and limitations: Differentially abundant clones: roughly 1.2 between replicates, about 17 at two to three weeks, 18 to 20 at four. Two-week clone count variance significantly increased as total template count grew.

TCRdb keeps only in-frame clones here, not all; method: immunoSEQ multiplex PCR. The table records approximately 120,000 clones, more than 75% of them present only once. Sequences were obtained from blood. This clonotype was obtained from a person aged 18-69 years in good health.

The CDR3 loop reads CAISDYGGYTF. The CDR3 coding sequence is TGTGCCATCAGTGATTATGGCGGCTACACCTTC. The V and J genes are TRBV10-3 and TRBJ1-2; D is undetermined. Trimming removed 3 bases at V and 8 bases at J, with 7 bases between. The CDR3 sequence is 11 residues long. Germline lookup yields CDR1 ENHRY and CDR2 SYGVKD.